A single T cell receptor beta chain is shown here with its context. The entry originates in a study of blood T cell repertoires in COVID-19. The CDR3 is 16 residues long. Germline CDR1 is SGHNT and CDR2 is YYREEE (reference sequence). V shed 0 bases and J 4 bases; nucleotides not matched to a gene: 5. Libraries were prepared by immunoSEQ multiplex PCR; TCRdb keeps only in-frame clonotypes and omits some of them. The data contain just over 95,000 clones, 90% of them singletons. The chain is built from TRBV5-4 and TRBJ2-1; 9 positions match TRBD2. Sequencing input: peripheral blood. This TCR was sampled from a man aged 60 to 75 with acute or convalescent COVID-19. CDR3 coding DNA: TGTGCCAGCAGCTTGGATAGCGGGGGACCATACAATGAGCAGTTCTTC. Translated, it gives CASSLDSGGPYNEQFF.